Each of the 14 T cell receptor beta chains below was sequenced from the same sample in a study of identical twins. TCRdb recomputed calls from the 5' RACE reads with MiXCR, one row per CDR3 protein. Altogether about 520,000 distinct CDR3 sequences are present, approximately 22% being singletons, with the ten largest covering around 1%. The sample also formed part of further work on T cells expressing NK-cell markers.

The specimen was CD4+ T cells sorted from blood. These TCRs come from a young woman in good health.

This clonotype appeared a few times. The chain employs TRBV9 and TRBJ2-7; 7 nucleotides match TRBD1. CDR1 and CDR2 (germline): SGDLS, YYNGEE. The CDR3 runs to 14 residues. After removal of 0 bases from V and 5 bases from J, the junction contained 5 bases not matched to a gene. The DNA of the CDR3 is TGTGCCAGCAGCGTAGACAGGGGTAGAAACGAGCAGTACTTC. This translates into CASSVDRGRNEQYF.

This clonotype occurred a few times. V usage is TRBV20-1 and J usage is TRBJ1-6, with D uncertain. V dropped 0 bases and J dropped 7 bases, with 4 bases sitting between them. CDR1 is DFQATT and CDR2 is SNEGSKA in the germline V gene (reference sequence). CDR3 length: 12 amino acids. The CDR3 nucleotides are TGCAGTGCTAGAGATTCGAATTCACCCCTCCACTTT. As protein: CSARDSNSPLHF.

This clonotype was counted only a few times. The rearrangement uses TRBV12-3 or TRBV12-4 and TRBJ2-2; TRBD2 is a possible D gene (6 bases). Trimming took 6 bases from V and 4 from J, leaving 15 bases between them. This CDR3 is 15 amino acids long. Here the CDR3 reads CASSPGLAGTGELFF. CDR3 bases: TGTGCCAGCAGCCCGGGACTCGCCGGCACCGGGGAGCTGTTTTTT.

This clonotype was seen a few times. The chain employs TRBV4-3 and TRBJ2-6, with a possible D match to TRBD1 (6 bases). The V gene lost 0 bases and the J gene lost 0 bases, with 15 bases spanning the gap. This CDR3 comprises 19 residues. Germline CDR1 reads LGHNA; CDR2 reads YSLEER. Written as DNA, the CDR3 is TGCGCCAGCAGCCAAGATGTGTTCGGACAGCCCTCTGGGGCCAACGTCCTGACTTTC. The encoded protein is CASSQDVFGQPSGANVLTF.

The rearrangement links TRBV24-1 to TRBJ2-5; TRBD2 aligns across 7 bases. The CDR3 contains 14 residues. V gave up 5 bases and J gave up 2 bases; unmatched junction bases: 4. The germline CDR1 and CDR2 sequences are KGHDR and SFDVKD. The CDR3 sequence is CATSASGNQETQYF. In DNA, the CDR3 is TGTGCCACCAGTGCGAGCGGGAATCAAGAGACCCAGTACTTC.

The V call is TRBV12-3 or TRBV12-4, the J call TRBJ1-3; no reliable D call. The CDR3 extends over 12 amino acids. V was trimmed by 5 bases and J by 2 bases, leaving 4 bases between them. In nucleotides, the CDR3 is TGTGCCAGCAGTCCGACTGGAAACACCATATATTTT. It is translated as CASSPTGNTIYF.

The chain couples TRBV5-4 to TRBJ2-1; no firm D call. Deletions cut 0 bases from V and 0 bases from J, with 7 bases between. This CDR3 is 15 amino acids long. Germline assignment: CDR1 SGHNT and CDR2 YYREEE (reference sequence). The DNA for the CDR3 is TGTGCCAGCAGCTTGGCCGCCGACTCCTACAATGAGCAGTTCTTC. It encodes CASSLAADSYNEQFF.

The chain links TRBV20-1 to TRBJ2-2; possible D gene TRBD2, 6 bases. V gave up 3 bases and J gave up 6 bases, with 17 bases separating them. CDR1 is DFQATT, CDR2 SNEGSKA, per germline (reference sequence). This CDR3 comprises 15 residues. CDR3 loop: CSARVGGKRAGELFF. The DNA for the CDR3 is TGCAGTGCTAGGGTTGGCGGGAAAAGGGCCGGGGAGCTGTTTTTT.

The chain recombines TRBV9 with TRBJ2-5; D gene ambiguous. Looked up from germline, CDR1 is SGDLS and CDR2 is YYNGEE. The ends were cut back, 1 base at V and 4 bases at J, with 8 bases in the middle. This CDR3 is 13 amino acids long. CDR3 DNA sequence: TGTGCCAGCAGCGTAAAACTCCGAGAGACCCAGTACTTC. The encoded protein is CASSVKLRETQYF.

This clonotype came up a few times. The chain links TRBV29-1 to TRBJ2-1; no definite D call. V gave up 7 bases and J gave up 1 base, with 14 bases separating them. The length of the CDR3 is 14 residues. Looked up from germline, CDR1 is SQVTM and CDR2 is ANQGSEA. The CDR3 nucleotides are TGCAGCGCCTGGGGTGGGCGATCCTACAATGAGCAGTTCTTC. Residues: CSAWGGRSYNEQFF.

This clonotype was counted a few times. The V call is TRBV11-2, the J call TRBJ1-1; D perhaps matches TRBD1 (5 bases). The V and J ends lost 4 bases and 1 base respectively, with 10 bases between them. The CDR3 runs 14 residues. CDR1 is SGHAT and CDR2 is FQNNGV in the germline V gene. The CDR3: CASSWGFKNTEAFF. CDR3 bases: TGTGCCAGCAGCTGGGGCTTTAAGAACACTGAAGCTTTCTTT.

This clonotype was found many times. The chain carries TRBV29-1 and TRBJ2-5; D remains unclear. The length of the CDR3 is 13 residues. Trimming took 7 bases from V and 0 from J, leaving 12 bases between them. Germline CDR1 SQVTM, CDR2 ANQGSEA. Here the CDR3 DNA reads TGCAGCGCCGTGACCCTGTACCAAGAGACCCAGTACTTC. Its protein is CSAVTLYQETQYF. The variable domain in full, with the rest retrieved from reference TRBV29-1 and TRBJ2-5, is SAVISQKPSRDICQRGTSLTIQCQVDSQVTMMFWYRQQPGQSLTLIATANQGSEATYESGFVIDKFPISRPNLTFSTLTVSNMSPEDSSIYLCSAVTLYQETQYFGPGTRLLVL.

This clonotype was seen more than once but under ten times. J is TRBJ1-2 and V is TRBV20-1, with 7 bases that match TRBD1. The CDR3 has 12 residues. The junction had 7 bases not matched to a gene; V was cut back by 3 bases and J by 9 bases. Germline V CDR1 and CDR2: DFQATT, SNEGSKA (reference sequence). CDR3 residues: CSARSGGQSYTF. In nucleotides, the CDR3 is TGCAGTGCTAGGTCGGGGGGACAGAGCTACACCTTC.

A few counts support this clonotype. J is TRBJ2-2 and V is TRBV4-3, with 8 bases that match TRBD2. The CDR3 totals 15 residues. Germline V CDR1 and CDR2: LGHNA, YSLEER. J was trimmed by 7 bases and V by 0 bases; bases with no gene match: 4. The CDR3 DNA is TGCGCCAGCAGCCAAGACGGGAGGGGTAACGGGGAGCTGTTTTTT. This sequence encodes CASSQDGRGNGELFF.